These 6 T cell receptor beta chains originate from one sample sequenced in a study of blood T cell repertoires in COVID-19. This table comes from immunoSEQ multiplex PCR, and its TCRdb copy is limited to in-frame clones, with some not included. The table has about 440,000 clones, less than 95% seen once. Sequencing was performed on PBMCs or T cells enriched from blood (not recorded which). These receptors were obtained from a young man who had recovered from COVID-19.

This chain's CDR3 is CASSLDRTGPNEKLFF. The CDR3 DNA reads as TGCGCCAGCAGCTTGGACCGGACAGGGCCTAATGAAAAACTGTTTTTT. The genes are TRBV5-1 and TRBJ1-4, with 8 nucleotides matching TRBD1. CDR1 is SGHRS, CDR2 YFSETQ, per germline. V lost 0 bases and J lost 3; bases outside the gene matches: 4. CDR3 length: 16 amino acids.

V gene TRBV7-2 combines with J gene TRBJ2-5; weak D call: TRBD2 (6 bases). Germline CDR1 reads SGHTA; CDR2 reads FQGNSA. Trimming cost V 4 bases and J 4 bases, with 22 bases left between them. The CDR3 extends over 17 amino acids. In nucleotides, the CDR3 is TGTGCCAGCAGCTCCCAGGTTAGCGGTTGGGGCAGAGAGACCCAGTACTTC. Its protein is CASSSQVSGWGRETQYF.

The chain uses TRBV19 and TRBJ1-4, with TRBD1 matching over 7 bases. From germline, CDR1 is LNHDA and CDR2 SQIVND (reference sequence). The length of the CDR3 is 12 residues. Trimming took 8 bases from V and 7 from J; bases not matched to a gene: 4. CDR3 DNA sequence: TGTGCCAGTTCCGACAGGGTTGAAAAACTGTTTTTT. This encodes CASSDRVEKLFF.

The chain uses TRBV6-5 and TRBJ1-2; weak D call: TRBD1 (5 bases). Deletions cut 7 bases from V and 2 bases from J, with 17 bases between. Germline CDR1 MNHEY, CDR2 SVGAGI. There are 15 residues in the CDR3. The DNA for the CDR3 is TGTGCCAGCACCGAGGAGGGGATGGGAAACTATGGCTACACCTTC. Residues: CASTEEGMGNYGYTF.

The V gene is TRBV5-4, the J gene TRBJ1-1; D is uncertain. V was clipped by 0 bases and J by 7 bases, with 10 bases between them. This CDR3 contains 13 residues. Looked up from germline, CDR1 is SGHNT and CDR2 is YYREEE (reference sequence). In DNA, the CDR3 is TGTGCCAGCAGCTTGGGTCTGGCGGATGAAGCTTTCTTT. Protein: CASSLGLADEAFF.

This clone has just one count. CDR3 amino acids: CASSLRFGRGELFF. The CDR3 coding sequence is TGTGCCAGCAGCTTAAGGTTTGGCCGCGGGGAGCTGTTTTTT. The genes are TRBV7-3 and TRBJ2-2; D gene unclear. The CDR3 is 14 amino acids. Germline V gene data show CDR1 as SGHTA and CDR2 as FQGTGA. The V and J ends lost 1 base and 7 bases respectively, with 10 bases between them.